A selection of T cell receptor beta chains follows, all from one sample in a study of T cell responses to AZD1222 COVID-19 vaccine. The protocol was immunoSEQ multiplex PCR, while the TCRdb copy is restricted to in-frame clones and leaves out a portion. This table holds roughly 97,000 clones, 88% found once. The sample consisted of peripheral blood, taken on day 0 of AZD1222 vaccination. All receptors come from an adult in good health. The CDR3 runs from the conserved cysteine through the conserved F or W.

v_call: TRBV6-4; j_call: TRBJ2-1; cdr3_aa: CASSASGGAHNEQFF
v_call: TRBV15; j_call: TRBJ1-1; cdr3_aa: CATSRDRSMNTEAFF
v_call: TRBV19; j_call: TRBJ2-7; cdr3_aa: CASSIGLGAGPEQYF
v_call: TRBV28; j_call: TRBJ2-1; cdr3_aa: CASSLLAGALYNEQFF
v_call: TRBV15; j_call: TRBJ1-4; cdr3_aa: CAIRGDHSFNEKLFF
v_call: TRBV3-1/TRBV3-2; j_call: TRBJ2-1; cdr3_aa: CASSLGGLAGFGNEQFF
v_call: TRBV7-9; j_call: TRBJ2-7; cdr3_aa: CASSLAGLSGEQYF
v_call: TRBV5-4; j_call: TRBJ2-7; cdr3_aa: CASSLGPLEEDF
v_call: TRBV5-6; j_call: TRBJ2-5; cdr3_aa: CASSFLSPQETQYF
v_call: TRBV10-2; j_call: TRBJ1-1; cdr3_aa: CASRAGAHTEAFF
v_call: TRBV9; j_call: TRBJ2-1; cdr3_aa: CASSAMTRMSSNEQFF
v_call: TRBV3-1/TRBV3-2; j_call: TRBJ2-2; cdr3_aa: CASNPGQGSGGELFF
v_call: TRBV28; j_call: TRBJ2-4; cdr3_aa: CASSPYSGVDGKNIQYF
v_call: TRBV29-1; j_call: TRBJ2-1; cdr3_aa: CSVWTNNEQFF
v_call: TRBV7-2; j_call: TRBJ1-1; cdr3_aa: CASSWGLGTEAFF
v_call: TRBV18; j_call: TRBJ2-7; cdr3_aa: CASSSGLAGEQYF
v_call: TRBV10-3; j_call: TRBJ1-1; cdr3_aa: CAISESGVINTEAFF
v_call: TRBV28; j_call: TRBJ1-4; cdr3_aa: CASRDREKLFF
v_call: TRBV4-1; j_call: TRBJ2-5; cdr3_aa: CASSQDHARRGGETQYF
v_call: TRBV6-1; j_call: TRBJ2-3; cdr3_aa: CASSPGQVQIGFQYF
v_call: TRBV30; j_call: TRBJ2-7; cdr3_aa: CAWSPRVSGLGASYEQYF
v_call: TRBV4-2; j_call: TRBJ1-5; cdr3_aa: CASTSDRGNQPQHF
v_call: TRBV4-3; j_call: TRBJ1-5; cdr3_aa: CASSPGSRGQPQHF
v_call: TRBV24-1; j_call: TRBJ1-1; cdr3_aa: CATRTAMNTEAFF
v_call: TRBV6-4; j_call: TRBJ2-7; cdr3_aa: CASSENAGNSEQYF
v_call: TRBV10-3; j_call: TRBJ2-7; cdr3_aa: CAISESRYEQYF
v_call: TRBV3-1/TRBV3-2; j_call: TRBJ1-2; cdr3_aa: CASSHQYGYTF
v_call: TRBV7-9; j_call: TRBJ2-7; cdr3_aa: CASSSSTVGYEQYF